The clone carrying this TCR beta chain was seen repeatedly, ten times or more. The antigen remains unidentified. This entry belongs to a study of early T cells in non-severe SARS-CoV-2 infection. General study points: A preference for anti-spike CD8 responses marked VDJdb matching, which missed private and CD4 specificities.

CDR1 and CDR2 from the germline V gene are SQVTM and ANQGSEA. Trimming took 3 bases from V and 8 from J; bases not matched to a gene: 9. The CDR3 length is 14 residues. Attachment of unique molecular identifiers was made to individual cDNA molecules. TCRdb processed the 5' RACE reads anew with MiXCR; each CDR3 protein has one entry. This table has 65,000 to 75,000 distinct CDR3 sequences, more than 9% appearing once. The clonotype was recovered from an adult who was a healthcare worker with PCR-confirmed SARS-CoV-2 infection or an uninfected control (not recorded which). This rearrangement joins TRBV29-1 to TRBJ2-1, with 8 positions matching TRBD1. Sequencing was performed on whole blood. CDR3 residues: CSVDETGAFHEQFF. CDR3 in DNA: TGCAGCGTTGATGAGACAGGGGCGTTTCATGAGCAGTTCTTC.